The present TCR beta chain was sequenced within a study of blood T cell repertoires in COVID-19. About the research overall: In each case, the material was cDNA or gDNA derived from T cells, B-cell-depleted T cells, or PBMCs.

Generated by immunoSEQ multiplex PCR, the TCRdb table keeps only in-frame clones and is missing some. The sample shows around 68,000 clones, more than 65% of them seen only once. The source material was peripheral blood. The source of this sequence is a woman aged 45 to 65 with acute or convalescent COVID-19.

The CDR3 reads CASRPPLGAQETQYF. The DNA of the CDR3 is TGTGCCAGCAGACCTCCTTTGGGGGCCCAAGAGACCCAGTACTTC. The chain uses TRBV11-2 and TRBJ2-5, with D maybe TRBD1 (6 bases). CDR1 SGHAT and CDR2 FQNNGV come from the germline V gene. This CDR3 is built from 15 residues. Trimming pared 6 bases from V and 1 base from J, leaving 15 bases between.